Below are 26 T cell receptor beta chains sequenced from a single sample in a study of T cell responses to AZD1222 COVID-19 vaccine. Assay: immunoSEQ multiplex PCR; the TCRdb copy retains only in-frame clones and omits some. There are some 120,000 clones in the sample; roughly 89% occur only once, and around 10% lies in the top ten. Sequencing used peripheral blood, obtained on day 0 of MenACWY control vaccination. The receptors here all came from an adult in good health.

The CDR3 spells CASSQTGQGKVDTF. In nucleotides, the CDR3 is TGTGCCAGCAGCCAAACCGGACAGGGAAAAGTCGACACCTTC. The chain is built from TRBV14 and TRBJ1-2; 8 bases agree with TRBD1. This CDR3 is built from 14 residues. CDR1 SGHDN and CDR2 FVKESK come from the germline V gene. With V trimmed by 2 bases and J by 12 bases, 11 bases remained unmatched.

The gene calls are TRBV30 and TRBJ2-1; TRBD2 is a possible D gene (6 bases). CDR1 is GTSNPN and CDR2 is SVGIG in the germline V gene (reference sequence). CDR3 length: 12 residues. V lost 1 base and J lost 10, with 11 bases in between. The CDR3 DNA reads as TGTGCCTGGAGTGCTTGGGGGGAAGAGCAGTTCTTC. Residues: CAWSAWGEEQFF.

This clone was found a few times. The chain employs TRBV5-6 and TRBJ2-1; tentative D call: TRBD2 (5 bases). This CDR3 contains 16 residues. V was cut by 0 bases and J by 2 bases, with 12 bases left in between. CDR1 is SGHDT and CDR2 is YYEEEE in the germline V gene. Here the CDR3 reads CASSLVLVGTYNEQFF. In DNA form, the CDR3 reads TGTGCCAGCAGCTTGGTTTTGGTCGGGACCTACAATGAGCAGTTCTTC.

The chain joins TRBV2 to TRBJ2-5; no clear D. Per germline, CDR1 SNHLY and CDR2 FYNNEI. This CDR3 has 13 amino acids. Trimming removed 2 bases from V and 1 base from J, with 5 bases in between. CDR3 sequence: CASSELSQETQYF. CDR3 in DNA: TGTGCCAGCAGTGAACTCAGCCAAGAGACCCAGTACTTC.

The V gene is TRBV13, the J gene TRBJ2-7, with a tentative D call TRBD1 (5 bases). The CDR3 runs to 16 residues. Trimming removed 0 bases at V and 3 bases at J, with 15 bases between. The germline gives CDR1 PRHDT, CDR2 FYEKMQ (reference sequence). This chain's CDR3 is CASSLGHRTLRYEQYF. The DNA for the CDR3 is TGTGCCAGCAGCTTAGGTCACAGGACCTTGCGCTACGAGCAGTACTTC. The full variable domain, with the rest looked up from reference TRBV13 and TRBJ2-7, is AAGVIQSPRHLIKEKRETATLKCYPIPRHDTVYWYQQGPGQDPQFLISFYEKMQSDKGSIPDRFSAQQFSDYHSELNMSSLELGDSALYFCASSLGHRTLRYEQYFGPGTRLTVT.

The CDR3 region has the DNA TGTGCCTGGAGTGTCGACCCTCTAGTTAGGGGCGAAAAACTGTTTTTT. Its protein is CAWSVDPLVRGEKLFF. The J gene is TRBJ1-4, the V gene TRBV30; tentative D call: TRBD1 (5 bases). This CDR3 spans 16 amino acids. Trimming took 0 bases from V and 8 from J, leaving 19 bases between them. The V gene's germline CDR1 is GTSNPN and CDR2 SVGIG (reference sequence).

This sequence joins TRBV4-1 and TRBJ2-1; no reliable D call. V was pared by 4 bases and J by 5 bases, with 15 bases between. Germline CDR1 is MGHRA and CDR2 is YSYEKL. The CDR3 consists of 15 residues. The CDR3 is CASSPRNTWDNEQFF. CDR3 coding DNA: TGCGCCAGCAGCCCCCGAAACACGTGGGACAATGAGCAGTTCTTC.

This clone was counted once. This chain uses TRBV7-9 with TRBJ2-1, with 7 bases lining up with TRBD2. This CDR3 region has 15 residues. V was clipped by 2 bases and J by 0 bases; unmatched bases: 1. Looked up from germline, CDR1 is SEHNR and CDR2 is FQNEAQ (reference sequence). In DNA form, the CDR3 reads TGTGCCAGCAGCTTACGCGGGAGCTCCTACAATGAGCAGTTCTTC. This encodes CASSLRGSSYNEQFF.

The J gene is TRBJ2-2, the V gene TRBV11-2; possible D gene TRBD1, 5 bases. CDR3 length equals 14 residues. V dropped 1 base and J dropped 8 bases, with 11 bases sitting between them. In germline, CDR1 is SGHAT, CDR2 FQNNGV. The CDR3 sequence is CASSLGLGAGELFF. Here the CDR3 DNA reads TGTGCCAGCAGCTTAGGTCTAGGGGCGGGGGAGCTGTTTTTT.

The chain employs TRBV10-2 and TRBJ1-6; weak D call: TRBD1 (5 bases). Per germline, CDR1 WSHSY and CDR2 SAAADI. V lost 2 bases, J lost 6 bases, and 11 bases lay in between. CDR3 length: 15 residues. The CDR3 DNA is TGCGCCAGCAGTGAGGTGGTGGGGCGTAATTCACCCCTCCACTTT. Encoded protein: CASSEVVGRNSPLHF.

In nucleotides, the CDR3 is TGTGCCAGGAACACCCCCAGGGGGTTGTGCACTGAAGCTTTCTTT. Amino acid sequence: CARNTPRGLCTEAFF. The chain couples TRBV27 to TRBJ1-1; 7 nucleotides match TRBD1. Germline CDR1 and CDR2: MNHEY and SMNVEV (reference sequence). The trim removed 9 bases at V and 4 bases at J, leaving 14 bases unmatched. There are 15 residues in the CDR3.

This chain uses TRBV11-2 with TRBJ1-4; D may be TRBD1 (5 bases). Germline V gene lookup returns CDR1 SGHAT and CDR2 FQNNGV. The V gene lost 1 base and the J gene lost 1 base, with 10 bases spanning the gap. The CDR3 spans 16 residues. The CDR3 here is CASSLVGGGTNEKLFF. CDR3 nucleotide sequence: TGTGCCAGCAGCTTAGTGGGCGGGGGAACTAATGAAAAACTGTTTTTT.

V usage is TRBV6-5 and J usage is TRBJ1-2; 11 positions agree with TRBD1. The V and J ends lost 9 bases and 8 bases, in that order; junction bases with no gene match: 5. CDR3 size: 12 residues. Germline lookup yields CDR1 MNHEY and CDR2 SVGAGI. CDR3 coding DNA: TGTGCCAGTTTGGGGACAGGGGGAGGCTACACCTTC. Residues: CASLGTGGGYTF.

The rearrangement links TRBV11-1 to TRBJ2-5, with D hard to call. This CDR3 is 12 amino acids long. Per the germline V gene, CDR1 is SGHAT and CDR2 is FQDESV (reference sequence). Trimming removed 5 bases at V and 5 bases at J, with 9 bases between. DNA of the CDR3: TGTGCCAGCAGCCTTTTAGGGGAGACCCAGTACTTC. Its translation is CASSLLGETQYF.

The gene calls are TRBV3-1 (or the pseudogene TRBV3-2) and TRBJ1-3; TRBD1 is a possible D gene (5 bases). This CDR3 contains 15 residues. Germline CDR1 LGHDT, CDR2 YNNKEL (reference sequence). V was cut by 4 bases and J by 0 bases, with 10 bases left in between. The CDR3 bases are TGTGCCAGCAGCCCGGGGACGGCCTCTGGAAACACCATATATTTT. This encodes CASSPGTASGNTIYF.

The V and J genes are TRBV19 and TRBJ2-7; 13 bases are a match to TRBD2. The length of the CDR3 is 16 residues. J gave up 0 bases and V 5 bases, and 4 bases lay outside the gene matches. Germline V gene data show CDR1 as LNHDA and CDR2 as SQIVND (reference sequence). CDR3 coding DNA: TGTGCCAGTAGTTCACGGACTAGCGGGGGCTCCTACGAGCAGTACTTC. Protein sequence: CASSSRTSGGSYEQYF.

This clone counts as large. This chain joins TRBV21-1 and TRBJ2-2. TRBV21-1 is a listed pseudogene. The CDR3 sequence is 15 residues long. The CDR3 DNA reads as TGTGCCAGCAGCAAATTCGTGGGGTGGCACGGGGAGCTGTTTTTT. Translation: CASSKFVGWHGELFF.

The chain employs TRBV13 and TRBJ2-3; D might be TRBD2 (6 bases). With 5 bases removed from V and 4 bases from J, the gap between germline ends came to 10 bases. The CDR3 sequence is 13 residues long. CDR1 and CDR2 (germline): PRHDT, FYEKMQ (reference sequence). CDR3 protein: CASSPSDPDTQYF. CDR3 sequence (DNA): TGTGCCAGCAGCCCTAGCGATCCAGATACGCAGTATTTT.

The chain employs TRBV30 and TRBJ1-6, with D hard to call. Germline V gene data show CDR1 as GTSNPN and CDR2 as SVGIG (reference sequence). The CDR3 sequence is 15 residues long. V dropped 2 bases and J dropped 2 bases, with 10 bases sitting between them. The CDR3 sequence is CAWSPGTTYNSPLHF. CDR3 sequence (DNA): TGTGCCTGGAGTCCCGGTACAACCTATAATTCACCCCTCCACTTT.

This chain links TRBV11-2 with TRBJ2-5; D gene ambiguous. The CDR3 is made up of 15 amino acids. The V end was cut by 5 bases, the J end by 0 bases, with 13 bases between. Per germline, CDR1 SGHAT and CDR2 FQNNGV. The CDR3 loop is CASSLRFSYQETQYF. CDR3 DNA sequence: TGTGCCAGCAGCCTTCGTTTCTCGTACCAAGAGACCCAGTACTTC.

The V gene is TRBV6-1, the J gene TRBJ1-5, with a weak D call TRBD1 (6 bases). This CDR3 has 17 amino acids. Germline assignment: CDR1 MNHNS and CDR2 SASEGT. V lost 5 bases, J lost 6 bases, and 23 bases lay in between. The CDR3: CASSKENRDSVGQPQHF. CDR3 in DNA: TGTGCCAGCAGTAAAGAAAACAGGGATTCGGTGGGTCAGCCCCAGCATTTT.

The chain employs TRBV19 and TRBJ1-5; TRBD1 aligns across 12 bases. The CDR3 has 13 amino acids. The V gene's germline CDR1 is LNHDA and CDR2 SQIVND (reference sequence). J gave up 7 bases and V 8 bases, and 3 bases lay outside the gene matches. The CDR3 region is CASWDRGQQPQHF. In DNA, the CDR3 is TGTGCCAGTTGGGACAGGGGGCAGCAGCCCCAGCATTTT.

The rearrangement joins TRBV18 to TRBJ1-1; D is uncertain. CDR3 length equals 14 residues. V was shortened by 3 bases and J by 1 base, with 9 bases between the two germline ends. CDR1 and CDR2 from the germline V gene are KGHSH and LQKENI. The CDR3 bases are TGTGCCAGCTCACCGACGGGCCAGAACACTGAAGCTTTCTTT. This encodes CASSPTGQNTEAFF.

This clone was detected only a few times. The gene calls are TRBV24-1 and TRBJ2-1, with D possibly TRBD2 on 6 matching bases. This CDR3 region has 13 residues. Germline values: CDR1 KGHDR, CDR2 SFDVKD. V was clipped by 6 bases and J by 3 bases, with 8 bases between them. CDR3 DNA sequence: TGTGCCACCAGTAAGGACTACTACAATGAGCAGTTCTTC. This encodes CATSKDYYNEQFF.

The chain joins TRBV13 to TRBJ2-7, with 11 bases lining up with TRBD2. CDR3 length: 14 residues. Per germline, CDR1 PRHDT and CDR2 FYEKMQ (reference sequence). V lost 6 bases to trimming and J lost 5 bases; unmatched junction nucleotides: 6. In DNA, the CDR3 is TGTGCCAGCAGAACTAGCGGGAGTATCCACGAGCAGTACTTC. Protein product: CASRTSGSIHEQYF.

V usage is TRBV7-2 and J usage is TRBJ2-3; no reliable D call. Deletions cut 5 bases from V and 4 bases from J, with 13 bases between. In germline, CDR1 is SGHTA, CDR2 FQGNSA. The CDR3 is made up of 14 amino acids. The CDR3 region is CASSPKAFPDTQYF. The CDR3 DNA reads TGTGCCAGCAGCCCCAAAGCGTTTCCAGATACGCAGTATTTT.